The rows below give T cell receptor beta chains drawn from one sample of a study of OX40 agonist ivuxolimab in advanced cancers. This table comes from immunoSEQ multiplex PCR, and its TCRdb copy is limited to in-frame clones, with some not included. The sample holds around 35,000 clones, around 81% seen once. The material was CD4+ or CD8+ T cells sorted from blood, obtained in a trial of the OX40 agonist ivuxolimab. Source of these receptors: an adult with an advanced solid tumor such as melanoma, head and neck, liver or kidney cancer. Each CDR3 is given with its conserved first and last residue. Each record gives: clone size, V gene, J gene, D gene, CDR3 protein, CDR3 DNA. A D gene is named only where the DNA matches it firmly. Not all rows give a size; the values are once, few, many and, for expanded clones, a class.

clone size: few; V gene: TRBV7-2; J gene: TRBJ1-2; D gene: .; CDR3 protein: CASSPGREVGYTF; CDR3 DNA: TGTGCCAGCAGCCCGGGTAGGGAAGTGGGCTACACCTTC
clone size: .; V gene: TRBV2; J gene: TRBJ1-2; D gene: .; CDR3 protein: CASSGMGTDGYTF; CDR3 DNA: TGTGCCAGCAGTGGGATGGGAACGGATGGCTACACCTTC
clone size: .; V gene: TRBV6-5; J gene: TRBJ2-7; D gene: .; CDR3 protein: CASSSPSGSVPHEQYF; CDR3 DNA: TGTGCCAGCAGTTCCCCTTCCGGGAGTGTTCCCCACGAGCAGTACTTC
clone size: .; V gene: TRBV11-2; J gene: TRBJ2-7; D gene: TRBD1; CDR3 protein: CASSQLGQGWSYEQYF; CDR3 DNA: TGTGCCAGCAGCCAACTAGGACAGGGATGGTCCTACGAGCAGTACTTC
clone size: few; V gene: TRBV11-3; J gene: TRBJ2-3; D gene: TRBD2; CDR3 protein: CASSPTTSGNTQYF; CDR3 DNA: TGTGCCAGCAGCCCCACTACTAGCGGAAATACGCAGTATTTT
clone size: .; V gene: TRBV19; J gene: TRBJ2-1; D gene: TRBD1; CDR3 protein: CATTNQGVYNEQFF; CDR3 DNA: TGTGCCACTACGAACCAGGGGGTCTACAATGAGCAGTTCTTC
clone size: .; V gene: TRBV7-9; J gene: TRBJ1-1; D gene: .; CDR3 protein: CASSVASGAEAFF; CDR3 DNA: TGTGCCAGCAGCGTGGCTAGTGGAGCTGAAGCTTTCTTT
clone size: .; V gene: TRBV5-1; J gene: TRBJ1-2; D gene: TRBD1; CDR3 protein: CASSLALDRRSNYGYTF; CDR3 DNA: TGCGCCAGCAGCTTGGCTCTGGACAGGAGATCTAACTATGGCTACACCTTC
clone size: .; V gene: TRBV10-3; J gene: TRBJ1-4; D gene: TRBD1; CDR3 protein: CAISQGGGGANEKLFF; CDR3 DNA: TGTGCCATCAGCCAGGGGGGTGGAGGGGCGAATGAAAAACTGTTTTTT
clone size: .; V gene: TRBV18; J gene: TRBJ1-1; D gene: .; CDR3 protein: CASSPLGGIVGTEAFF; CDR3 DNA: TGTGCCAGCTCACCACTAGGGGGAATAGTGGGAACTGAAGCTTTCTTT
clone size: .; V gene: TRBV6-5; J gene: TRBJ1-2; D gene: .; CDR3 protein: CATKSDNYGYTF; CDR3 DNA: TGTGCCACCAAAAGCGATAACTATGGCTACACCTTC
clone size: .; V gene: TRBV2; J gene: TRBJ1-1; D gene: .; CDR3 protein: CASRSYLGEAFF; CDR3 DNA: TGTGCCAGCAGGTCATACCTAGGTGAAGCTTTCTTT
clone size: .; V gene: TRBV5-5; J gene: TRBJ2-5; D gene: .; CDR3 protein: CASSLYPSVTGVQETQYF; CDR3 DNA: TGTGCCAGCAGCTTGTATCCTAGCGTGACGGGAGTTCAAGAGACCCAGTACTTC
clone size: .; V gene: TRBV4-3; J gene: TRBJ1-4; D gene: TRBD1; CDR3 protein: CASSQDARTGWREKLFF; CDR3 DNA: TGCGCCAGCAGCCAAGATGCTAGGACAGGCTGGAGGGAAAAACTGTTTTTT
clone size: .; V gene: TRBV7-2; J gene: TRBJ2-1; D gene: .; CDR3 protein: CASSFGSGTIFF; CDR3 DNA: .
clone size: .; V gene: TRBV5-1; J gene: TRBJ2-1; D gene: .; CDR3 protein: CASSLDEWNEQFF; CDR3 DNA: TGCGCCAGCAGCTTGGACGAGTGGAATGAGCAGTTCTTC
clone size: .; V gene: TRBV13; J gene: TRBJ1-2; D gene: TRBD1; CDR3 protein: CASSPPSYTGDQGYTF; CDR3 DNA: TGTGCCAGCAGCCCGCCTTCCTATACAGGGGATCAAGGCTACACCTTC
clone size: .; V gene: TRBV2; J gene: TRBJ1-4; D gene: .; CDR3 protein: CASTANAANEKLFF; CDR3 DNA: TGTGCCAGCACGGCCAACGCGGCTAATGAAAAACTGTTTTTT
clone size: .; V gene: TRBV28; J gene: TRBJ2-5; D gene: TRBD1; CDR3 protein: CASTFLPGGAETQYF; CDR3 DNA: TGTGCCAGCACCTTCCTCCCAGGGGGCGCCGAGACCCAGTACTTC
clone size: .; V gene: TRBV11-2; J gene: TRBJ1-1; D gene: .; CDR3 protein: CASRHPGRLNTEAFF; CDR3 DNA: TGTGCCAGCAGACATCCGGGACGGCTGAACACTGAAGCTTTCTTT
clone size: .; V gene: TRBV19; J gene: TRBJ1-2; D gene: .; CDR3 protein: CASSIDGRYGYTF; CDR3 DNA: TGTGCCAGTAGTATAGACGGACGCTATGGCTACACCTTC
clone size: .; V gene: TRBV14; J gene: TRBJ2-7; D gene: .; CDR3 protein: CASSLSYEQYF; CDR3 DNA: TGTGCCAGCAGCCTCTCCTACGAGCAGTACTTC
clone size: .; V gene: TRBV9; J gene: TRBJ2-1; D gene: .; CDR3 protein: CASSADGVGGTLNEQFF; CDR3 DNA: TGTGCCAGCAGCGCGGATGGGGTGGGAGGCACCCTCAATGAGCAGTTCTTC
clone size: .; V gene: TRBV9; J gene: TRBJ1-5; D gene: .; CDR3 protein: CASSVDADNQPQHF; CDR3 DNA: TGTGCCAGCAGCGTAGACGCTGACAATCAGCCCCAGCATTTT
clone size: .; V gene: TRBV5-1; J gene: TRBJ1-6; D gene: .; CDR3 protein: CASSLGLYNSPLHF; CDR3 DNA: TGCGCCAGCAGCTTGGGCCTTTATAATTCACCCCTCCACTTT
clone size: .; V gene: TRBV11-2; J gene: TRBJ2-1; D gene: TRBD1; CDR3 protein: CASSQGAGVGNEQFF; CDR3 DNA: TGTGCCAGCAGCCAGGGGGCAGGGGTTGGCAATGAGCAGTTCTTC
clone size: .; V gene: TRBV30; J gene: TRBJ1-2; D gene: .; CDR3 protein: CAWSVYRGVNYGYTF; CDR3 DNA: TGTGCCTGGAGTGTATATAGGGGGGTTAACTATGGCTACACCTTC
clone size: .; V gene: TRBV11-2; J gene: TRBJ2-3; D gene: .; CDR3 protein: CASSLQGVDTQYF; CDR3 DNA: TGTGCCAGCAGCTTACAAGGGGTTGATACGCAGTATTTT
clone size: .; V gene: TRBV6-1; J gene: TRBJ1-5; D gene: TRBD1; CDR3 protein: CASRQQGFGQPQHF; CDR3 DNA: TGTGCCAGCAGGCAACAGGGGTTTGGTCAGCCCCAGCATTTT
clone size: .; V gene: TRBV6-5; J gene: TRBJ2-5; D gene: .; CDR3 protein: CASSGRLETQYF; CDR3 DNA: TGTGCCAGCTCAGGCCGACTAGAGACCCAGTACTTC
clone size: .; V gene: TRBV7-2; J gene: TRBJ2-1; D gene: .; CDR3 protein: CASSLASRNEQFF; CDR3 DNA: TGTGCCAGCAGCTTAGCGTCGAGAAATGAGCAGTTCTTC
clone size: .; V gene: TRBV29-1; J gene: TRBJ1-1; D gene: .; CDR3 protein: CSVANLRNTEAFF; CDR3 DNA: TGCAGCGTTGCTAACTTGAGGAACACTGAAGCTTTCTTT
clone size: .; V gene: TRBV2; J gene: TRBJ1-5; D gene: TRBD1; CDR3 protein: CASSEYRGKGNQPQHF; CDR3 DNA: TGTGCCAGCAGTGAATACAGGGGCAAGGGCAATCAGCCCCAGCATTTT
clone size: .; V gene: TRBV2; J gene: TRBJ2-7; D gene: TRBD1; CDR3 protein: CASILTGTGSNEQYF; CDR3 DNA: TGTGCCAGCATTTTAACCGGGACAGGGAGCAACGAGCAGTACTTC
clone size: .; V gene: TRBV6-6; J gene: TRBJ2-2; D gene: .; CDR3 protein: CASGSREMTGELFF; CDR3 DNA: TGTGCCAGCGGATCTCGGGAGATGACCGGGGAGCTGTTTTTT
clone size: .; V gene: TRBV6-5; J gene: TRBJ1-1; D gene: TRBD1; CDR3 protein: CASRTRTGSTEAFF; CDR3 DNA: TGTGCCAGCAGGACTCGGACAGGGTCGACTGAAGCTTTCTTT
clone size: .; V gene: TRBV10-3; J gene: TRBJ1-3; D gene: .; CDR3 protein: CAHSPGNTIYF; CDR3 DNA: TGTGCTCACTCTCCGGGAAACACCATATATTTT